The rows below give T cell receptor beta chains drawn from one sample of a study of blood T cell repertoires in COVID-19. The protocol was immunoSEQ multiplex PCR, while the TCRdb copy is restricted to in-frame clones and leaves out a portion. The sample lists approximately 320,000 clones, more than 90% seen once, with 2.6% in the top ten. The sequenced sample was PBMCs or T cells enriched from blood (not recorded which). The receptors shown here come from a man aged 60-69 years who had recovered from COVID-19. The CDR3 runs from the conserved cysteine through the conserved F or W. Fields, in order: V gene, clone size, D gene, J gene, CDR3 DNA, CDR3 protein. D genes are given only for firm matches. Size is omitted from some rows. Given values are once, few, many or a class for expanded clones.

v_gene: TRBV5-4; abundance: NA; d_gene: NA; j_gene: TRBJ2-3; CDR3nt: TGTGCCAGCAGCCGCGCGGGGCCAGATACGCAGTATTTT; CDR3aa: CASSRAGPDTQYF
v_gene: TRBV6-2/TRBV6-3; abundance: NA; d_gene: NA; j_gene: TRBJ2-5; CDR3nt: TGTGCCAGCAGTTACTCAATCAGGGGCTACCAAGAGACCCAGTACTTC; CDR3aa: CASSYSIRGYQETQYF
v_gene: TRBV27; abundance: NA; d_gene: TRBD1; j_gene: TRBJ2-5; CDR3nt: TGTGCCAGCAGCATACAGGGGCTTCCAGAGACCCAGTACTTC; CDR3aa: CASSIQGLPETQYF
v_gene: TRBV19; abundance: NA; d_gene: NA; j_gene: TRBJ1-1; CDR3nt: TGTGCCAGTAGTATGAGCTTAATGAACACTGAAGCTTTCTTT; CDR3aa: CASSMSLMNTEAFF
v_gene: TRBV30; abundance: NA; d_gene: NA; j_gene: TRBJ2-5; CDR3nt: TGTGCCTGGTCGCTAGTCGAAGAGACCCAGTACTTC; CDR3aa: CAWSLVEETQYF
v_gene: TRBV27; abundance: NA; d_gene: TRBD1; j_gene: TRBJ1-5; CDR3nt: TGTGCCAGCAGCCTGGGGGGACAGGGGGGTCAGCCCCAGCATTTT; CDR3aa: CASSLGGQGGQPQHF
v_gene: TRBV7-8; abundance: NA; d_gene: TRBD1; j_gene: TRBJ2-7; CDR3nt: TGTGCCAGCAGCTCACGACAGGGGGCCGCCTACGAGCAGTACTTC; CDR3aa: CASSSRQGAAYEQYF
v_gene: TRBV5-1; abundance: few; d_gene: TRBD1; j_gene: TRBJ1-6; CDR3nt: TGCGCCAGCAGCAGTACCGGGACAGGGGGCTTATCACCCCTCCACTTT; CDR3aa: CASSSTGTGGLSPLHF
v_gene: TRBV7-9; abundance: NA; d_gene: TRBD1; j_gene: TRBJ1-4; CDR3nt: TGTGCCAGCAGCTTAACACAGGGGGCAGGGGAAAAACTGTTTTTT; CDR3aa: CASSLTQGAGEKLFF
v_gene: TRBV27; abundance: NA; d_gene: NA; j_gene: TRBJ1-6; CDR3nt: TGTGCCAGCAGTCAACGGGGGGCAGGTTCACCCCTCCACTTT; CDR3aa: CASSQRGAGSPLHF
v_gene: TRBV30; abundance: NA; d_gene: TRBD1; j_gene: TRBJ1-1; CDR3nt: TGTCCACTGCTCGGGACAGGGTTCATTTCGGGTTATGGGACTGAAGCTTTCTTT; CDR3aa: CPLLGTGFISGYGTEAFF
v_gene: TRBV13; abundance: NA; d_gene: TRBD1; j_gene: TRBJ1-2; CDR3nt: TGTGCCAGCAGCTTAGGCCATTTGAATGACAGGGGGCAGGGCTACACCTTC; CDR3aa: CASSLGHLNDRGQGYTF
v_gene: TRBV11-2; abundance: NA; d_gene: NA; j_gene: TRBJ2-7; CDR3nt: TGTGCCAGCAGCTTTATTCCAGGGAATAGCTACGAGCAGTACTTC; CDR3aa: CASSFIPGNSYEQYF
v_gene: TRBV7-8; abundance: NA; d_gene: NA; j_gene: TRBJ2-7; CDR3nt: TGTGCCAGCAGCTCTCACCGGACTGACTACGAGCAGTACTTC; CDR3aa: CASSSHRTDYEQYF
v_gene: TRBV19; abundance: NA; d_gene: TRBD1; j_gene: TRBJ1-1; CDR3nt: TGTGCCAGTAGTTCGACAGGGTTGGGCACTGAAGCTTTCTTT; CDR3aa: CASSSTGLGTEAFF
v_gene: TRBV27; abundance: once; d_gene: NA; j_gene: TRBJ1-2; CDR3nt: TGTGCCAGCAGTTTACGCCCACAGGGAGCGGATGGCTACACCTTC; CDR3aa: CASSLRPQGADGYTF
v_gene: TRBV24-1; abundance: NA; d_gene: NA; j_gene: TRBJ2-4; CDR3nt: TGTGCCACCAGTGCTGGAGAGGGGGTTACAGGAAACATTCAGTACTTC; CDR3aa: CATSAGEGVTGNIQYF
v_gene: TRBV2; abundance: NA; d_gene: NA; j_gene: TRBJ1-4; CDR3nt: TGTGCCAGCAGCTTCCAGGCAACTAATGAAAAACTGTTTTTT; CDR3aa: CASSFQATNEKLFF
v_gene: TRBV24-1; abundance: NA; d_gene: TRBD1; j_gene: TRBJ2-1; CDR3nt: TGTGCCACCAGTGACTCCACCGGACAGGTCTCAAATGAGCAGTTCTTC; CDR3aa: CATSDSTGQVSNEQFF
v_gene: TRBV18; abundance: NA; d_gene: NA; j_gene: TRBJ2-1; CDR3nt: TGTGCCAGCTCCCTTCAGTTCGGGAATGAGCAGTTCTTC; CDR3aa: CASSLQFGNEQFF
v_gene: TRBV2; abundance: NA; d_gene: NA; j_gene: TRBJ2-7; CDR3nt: TGTGCCAGCAGTGAAGGGATGACAGTAAGCCCCTACGAGCAGTACTTC; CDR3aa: CASSEGMTVSPYEQYF
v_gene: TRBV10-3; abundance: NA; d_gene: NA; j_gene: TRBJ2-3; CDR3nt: TGTGCCATCAGGGCACGCAATACGCAGTATTTT; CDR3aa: CAIRARNTQYF
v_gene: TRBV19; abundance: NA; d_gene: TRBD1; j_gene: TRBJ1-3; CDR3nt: TGTGCCAGTATCGATTCCATGGACAGGGCCGGAAACACCATATATTTT; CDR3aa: CASIDSMDRAGNTIYF
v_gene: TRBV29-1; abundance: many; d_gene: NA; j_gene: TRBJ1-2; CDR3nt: TGCAGCGTTGGCGGGGGGGGCTATGGCTACACCTTC; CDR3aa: CSVGGGGYGYTF
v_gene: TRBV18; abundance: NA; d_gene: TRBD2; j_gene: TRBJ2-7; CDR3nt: TGTGCCAGCTCACCACGAGCTAGCGGGAAACGTTACGAGCAGTACTTC; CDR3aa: CASSPRASGKRYEQYF
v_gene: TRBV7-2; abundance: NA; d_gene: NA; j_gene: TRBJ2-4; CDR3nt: TGTGCCAGCAGCCCCCATCCCGGCGGGGCCAAAAACATTCAGTACTTC; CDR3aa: CASSPHPGGAKNIQYF
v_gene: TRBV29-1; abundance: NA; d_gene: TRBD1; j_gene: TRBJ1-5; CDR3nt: TGCAGCGTCGCAGGGGGTTTTGATCAGCCCCAGCATTTT; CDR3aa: CSVAGGFDQPQHF